These 20 T cell receptor beta chains came from one sample sequenced in a study of shared clonotypes between healthy human individuals. Produced via immunoSEQ multiplex PCR; TCRdb's table is partial and in-frame only. The sample lists 450,000 to 500,000 clones, roughly 80% occurring once. Material for sequencing was PBMCs. These TCRs come from a woman aged 40 to 50 in good health. Some clones in this sample may be carry-over from other donors' samples.

Points on this clone: This CDR3 is also generated by other DNA sequences in the sample. V and J are TRBV4-1 and TRBJ2-4; a possible D gene is TRBD2 (6 bases). The V gene's germline CDR1 is MGHRA and CDR2 YSYEKL. The CDR3 sequence is 15 residues long. Trimming stripped 3 bases from V and 0 bases from J, with 9 bases between. CDR3 amino acids: CASSQGLLAKNIQYF. CDR3 nucleotide sequence: TGCGCCAGCAGCCAGGGACTTTTAGCCAAAAACATTCAGTACTTC.

The gene calls are TRBV18 and TRBJ2-7; D gene uncertain. The CDR3 is 13 residues long. Germline lookup yields CDR1 KGHSH and CDR2 LQKENI. Trimming removed 4 bases from V and 7 bases from J, with 14 bases in between. The CDR3 DNA is TGTGCCAGCTCACAAACCTATGGTCGAGAGCAGTACTTC. Translated: CASSQTYGREQYF.

With regard to this clone: This probably arose from a read error, given a far larger clone one base away. The rearrangement uses TRBV29-1 and TRBJ2-5; unclear D gene. Matching the DNA end better, TRBJ2-7 makes the J call doubtful. The CDR3 is made up of 12 amino acids. CDR1 is SQVTM, CDR2 ANQGSEA, per germline. The CDR3 region has the DNA TGCAGCGTTGAAGATCTTCCCCACGAGCAGTACTTC. This sequence encodes CSVEDLPHEQYF.

The gene calls are TRBV19 and TRBJ2-7; TRBD1 matches at 7 bases. V was clipped by 5 bases and J by 6 bases; unmatched bases: 4. Germline V gene data show CDR1 as LNHDA and CDR2 as SQIVND (reference sequence). This CDR3 region has 12 residues. CDR3 loop: CASSHGDSEQYF. In nucleotides, the CDR3 is TGTGCCAGTAGTCATGGGGACAGCGAGCAGTACTTC. The variable domain in full, with the rest retrieved from reference TRBV19 and TRBJ2-7, is DGGITQSPKYLFRKEGQNVTLSCEQNLNHDAMYWYRQDPGQGLRLIYYSQIVNDFQKGDIAEGYSVSREKKESFPLTVTSAQKNPTAFYLCASSHGDSEQYFGPGTRLTVT.

Notes on this clone: It is likely a read error: a sequence one base away is far more abundant. The V call is TRBV5-4, the J call TRBJ1-1; 9 bases fit TRBD1. The CDR3 spans 15 residues. Per germline, CDR1 SGHNT and CDR2 YYREEE (reference sequence). CDR3 region: CASSFSDRGSTKAFF. As DNA, the CDR3 is TGTGCCAGCAGCTTCTCGGACAGGGGTTCCACTAAAGCTTTCTTT.

Points on this clone: The germline gene is not matched at one end of the junction; a read error may be the cause. The same CDR3 can be traced to other DNA sequences in this sample. This rearrangement joins TRBV7-3 to TRBJ2-1; the D is unclear. Germline V gene data show CDR1 as SGHTA and CDR2 as FQGTGA. The CDR3 runs 17 residues. For the CDR3, the DNA is TGTGCCAGCAGCCCCTTAGTGTCTCATAGCTCCTATAATGAGCAGTTCTTC. It encodes CASSPLVSHSSYNEQFF.

V gene TRBV27 combines with J gene TRBJ2-1; 11 bases agree with TRBD1. This CDR3 region has 16 residues. V trimming: 6 bases; J trimming: 5 bases; junction bases outside the gene matches: 9. CDR1 is MNHEY and CDR2 is SMNVEV in the germline V gene (reference sequence). The CDR3 sequence is CASRRDGQGANNEQFF. As DNA, the CDR3 is TGTGCCAGCAGGCGCGACGGACAGGGGGCGAACAATGAGCAGTTCTTC.

J is TRBJ1-1 and V is TRBV7-3; 7 positions match TRBD1. This CDR3 comprises 13 residues. Germline loops: CDR1 SGHTA, CDR2 FQGTGA. The junction had 6 bases not matched to a gene; V was cut back by 6 bases and J by 5 bases. The DNA of the CDR3 is TGTGCCAGCAGTTCTACACAGGGGACTGAAGCTTTCTTT. This encodes CASSSTQGTEAFF.

The V gene is TRBV29-1, the J gene TRBJ2-2; a possible D gene is TRBD2 (5 bases). V was pared by 4 bases and J by 7 bases, with 10 bases between. Per germline, CDR1 SQVTM and CDR2 ANQGSEA. This CDR3 has 12 amino acids. In DNA, the CDR3 is TGCAGCGTTGGGCCGGGATTCGGGGAGCTGTTTTTT. This encodes CSVGPGFGELFF.

V gene TRBV10-3 combines with J gene TRBJ1-1; D gene uncertain. The CDR3 covers 15 residues. Trimming took off 0 bases at V and 4 bases at J, with 12 bases between the two ends. Germline values: CDR1 ENHRY, CDR2 SYGVKD. The CDR3 coding sequence is TGTGCCATCAGTGAGTCTTTCCGGTTGAGCACTGAAGCTTTCTTT. Its translation: CAISESFRLSTEAFF.

The chain carries TRBV11-2 and TRBJ2-1, with 12 bases aligning to TRBD2. CDR3 length: 15 residues. V was pared by 5 bases and J by 10 bases, with 9 bases of the junction left unmatched. The germline V gene encodes CDR1 SGHAT and CDR2 FQNNGV. The CDR3 region has the DNA TGTGCCAGCAGCCGCCTAGCGGGAGGGCGGCAGGAGCAGTTCTTC. It yields the protein CASSRLAGGRQEQFF.

The chain joins TRBV18 to TRBJ2-1; D is unclear. Germline CDR1 is KGHSH and CDR2 is LQKENI. The CDR3 consists of 12 residues. Trimming shortened V by 0 bases and J by 6 bases, and 3 bases separated the two germline ends. CDR3 sequence: CASSPPGNEQFF. For the CDR3, the DNA is TGTGCCAGCTCACCACCCGGCAATGAGCAGTTCTTC.

The gene calls are TRBV10-3 and TRBJ1-5; 10 bases are shared with TRBD1. CDR1 ENHRY and CDR2 SYGVKD come from the germline V gene. V shed 4 bases and J 5 bases; nucleotides not matched to a gene: 2. The CDR3 totals 14 residues. DNA of the CDR3: TGTGCCATCAGTGTGGACAGGGGGGATCAGCCCCAGCATTTT. Translating gives CAISVDRGDQPQHF.

A word on this clone: Other DNA sequences in this sample translate to the same CDR3. The chain links TRBV15 to TRBJ2-5; 10 nucleotides agree with TRBD2. Trimming removed 1 base from V and 1 base from J; junction bases left unmatched: 0. In germline, CDR1 is LNHNV, CDR2 YYDKDF (reference sequence). The CDR3 is 15 residues long. The CDR3 here is CATSRGLAGQETQYF. In nucleotides, the CDR3 is TGTGCCACCAGCAGAGGACTAGCGGGCCAAGAGACCCAGTACTTC.

This clone was observed a handful of times. It is likely a read error: a sequence one base away is far more abundant. The same CDR3 can be traced to other DNA sequences in this sample. The CDR3 sequence: CASTPTGANTEAFF. CDR3 nucleotide sequence: TGCGCCAGCACTCCGACAGGGGCGAACACTGAAGCTTTCTTT. The V and J genes are TRBV5-1 and TRBJ1-1, with 8 bases fitting TRBD1. The CDR3 has 14 residues. Germline V CDR1 and CDR2: SGHRS, YFSETQ. V shed 6 bases, J shed 1 base, and the junction held 5 bases outside the gene matches.

This clone was picked up one time. Since a far larger clone is one base different, this is likely a read error. The sample has other DNA sequences that encode this CDR3 too. V gene TRBV4-3 combines with J gene TRBJ2-2; perhaps D is TRBD1 or TRBD2 (5 bases each). The V gene's germline CDR1 is LGHNA and CDR2 YSLEER. CDR3 length: 14 amino acids. The CDR3 coding sequence is TGCGCCAGTAGCCAAGACTACAGGCCCGGGGAGCTGTTTTTT. Translation gives CASSQDYRPGELFF.

This chain joins TRBV28 and TRBJ2-7; no clear D gene. V was shortened by 6 bases and J by 3 bases, with 9 bases between the two germline ends. Germline V lookup: CDR1 MDHEN, CDR2 SYDVKM. The CDR3 has 12 amino acids. The CDR3 loop is CASSPGSYEQYF. The CDR3 DNA sequence: TGTGCCAGCAGCCCTGGAAGCTACGAGCAGTACTTC.

This chain links TRBV6-5 with TRBJ2-3, with D perhaps given as TRBD1 or TRBD2 (5 bases each). The CDR3 is made up of 15 amino acids. CDR1 and CDR2 from the germline V gene are MNHEY and SVGAGI. V lost 2 bases and J lost 4, with 13 bases in between. The CDR3, as DNA: TGTGCCAGCAGTTACGCCGCAGGGAGCCCAGATACGCAGTATTTT. It specifies CASSYAAGSPDTQYF.

About this clone: A read error is the likely source, as a far larger clone sits one nucleotide away. Other DNA sequences in this specimen translate into the identical CDR3. J is TRBJ1-6 and V is TRBV7-9; TRBD1 is a possible D gene (6 bases). Germline V CDR1 and CDR2: SEHNR, FQNEAQ (reference sequence). The V end was cut by 5 bases, the J end by 10 bases, with 15 bases between. The CDR3 runs to 14 residues. The CDR3, as DNA: TGTGCCAGCAGCGAAGAGGGGGTGGGGTCACCCCTCCACTTT. Translation: CASSEEGVGSPLHF.

The rearrangement joins TRBV7-7 to TRBJ2-2; 13 bases are a match to TRBD2. This CDR3 is built from 21 residues. The germline V gene encodes CDR1 SSHAT and CDR2 FNYEAQ (reference sequence). The junction had 18 bases not matched to a gene; V was cut back by 5 bases and J by 3 bases. The CDR3 sequence: CASSPGGLAGEQHPYTGELFF. The CDR3 bases are TGTGCCAGCAGCCCAGGTGGACTAGCGGGGGAGCAACACCCGTACACCGGGGAGCTGTTTTTT.